The rows below give T cell receptor beta chains drawn from one sample of a study of blood T cell repertoires in COVID-19. Assay: immunoSEQ multiplex PCR; the TCRdb copy retains only in-frame clones and omits some. The table shows 250,000 or so clones, with around 88% occurring only once. The sequencing sample was made of peripheral blood. The receptors originated from a woman under 40 with COVID-19, enrolled during active disease. Both conserved end residues are part of each CDR3. The D gene is left open where the match is weak. A clone size is listed for some rows: how often the clone was seen (once, few, many), or a class if it is expanded.

CDR3aa	CDR3nt	abundance	len	v_gene	j_gene	d_gene
CASSFDHRGGQPQHF	TGTGCCAGCAGTTTTGACCACAGGGGAGGTCAGCCCCAGCATTTT	-	15	TRBV27	TRBJ1-5	TRBD1
CAISVEMGDWQYF	TGTGCCATCAGTGTCGAAATGGGAGATTGGCAGTATTTT	once	13	TRBV10-3	TRBJ2-3	-
CASSHRDTLRSSYEQYF	TGTGCCAGCAGTCACCGGGACACCCTTAGAAGCTCCTACGAGCAGTACTTC	-	17	TRBV6-2/TRBV6-3	TRBJ2-7	-
CASSVKLAGATDTQYF	TGTGCCAGCAGCGTCAAACTAGCGGGGGCCACAGATACGCAGTATTTT	-	16	TRBV5-4	TRBJ2-3	TRBD2
CASSQDRGQEPIYEQYF	TGCGCCAGCAGCCAAGATCGGGGACAGGAGCCGATATATGAGCAGTACTTC	-	17	TRBV4-3	TRBJ2-7	TRBD1
CASSFVGQNSPLHF	TGTGCCAGCAGCTTTGTGGGGCAGAATTCACCCCTCCACTTT	-	14	TRBV11-2	TRBJ1-6	-
CASSQDRLAGGPEVKNIQYF	TGCGCCAGCAGCCAAGATCGGCTAGCGGGAGGGCCGGAGGTCAAAAACATTCAGTACTTC	-	20	TRBV4-3	TRBJ2-4	TRBD2
CASRETGDSNQPQHF	TGTGCCAGCAGAGAAACAGGGGATTCGAATCAGCCCCAGCATTTT	once	15	TRBV2	TRBJ1-5	TRBD1
CASSFAGAGNTIYF	TGTGCCAGCAGTTTCGCAGGGGCCGGAAACACCATATATTTT	-	14	TRBV28	TRBJ1-3	-
CASSGGQGGFRDGYTF	TGTGCCAGCAGTGGGGGACAGGGTGGGTTCAGGGATGGCTACACCTTC	-	16	TRBV6-1	TRBJ1-2	TRBD1
CASSPGSTDRLSYEQYF	TGCGCCAGCAGCCCAGGCTCGACGGACAGGCTTTCCTACGAGCAGTACTTC	-	17	TRBV4-3	TRBJ2-7	TRBD1
CASSLGLRVTSGANVLTF	TGCGCCAGCAGCTTAGGACTGAGGGTTACCTCTGGGGCCAACGTCCTGACTTTC	once	18	TRBV5-1	TRBJ2-6	-
CATSTTHGTGVLHSNQPQHF	TGTGCCACCAGCACCACGCACGGGACAGGGGTCCTTCATAGCAATCAGCCCCAGCATTTT	-	20	TRBV15	TRBJ1-5	TRBD1
CASSPSGGANTGELFF	TGTGCCAGCAGCCCCTCCGGGGGGGCGAACACCGGGGAGCTGTTTTTT	-	16	TRBV9	TRBJ2-2	TRBD2
CASRHTRASNYGYTF	TGTGCCAGCAGACACACCAGGGCGTCCAACTATGGCTACACCTTC	-	15	TRBV6-6	TRBJ1-2	-
CASSRHRGNIQYF	TGTGCCAGCAGCCGACATAGGGGGAACATTCAGTACTTC	-	13	TRBV28	TRBJ2-4	-
CASSSGQYEKLFF	TGTGCCAGCAGCTCGGGACAGTATGAAAAACTGTTTTTT	-	13	TRBV6-5	TRBJ1-4	TRBD1
CASSFETSSSYNEQFF	TGCGCCAGCAGCTTTGAGACTAGCAGCTCCTACAATGAGCAGTTCTTC	-	16	TRBV5-1	TRBJ2-1	TRBD2
CSVVQGTKNIQYF	TGCAGCGTTGTACAGGGGACCAAAAACATTCAGTACTTC	-	13	TRBV29-1	TRBJ2-4	TRBD1
CATSREQEGTEAFF	TGTGCCACCAGCAGAGAACAGGAGGGCACTGAAGCTTTCTTT	-	14	TRBV15	TRBJ1-1	-
CASRPGGRSEKLFF	TGTGCCAGCAGACCAGGGGGAAGGAGTGAAAAACTGTTTTTT	-	14	TRBV28	TRBJ1-4	TRBD1
CASSLVSGVIETQYF	TGTGCCAGCAGCTTAGTTAGCGGGGTGATAGAGACCCAGTACTTC	-	15	TRBV7-9	TRBJ2-5	TRBD2